The entry that follows covers one T cell receptor beta chain sequence. The data originate from a study of blood T cell repertoires in COVID-19. Using immunoSEQ multiplex PCR, the repertoire was profiled, and TCRdb retains in-frame clones only, with some absent. The table records about 250,000 clones, around 86% of them present only once. The trim removed 4 bases at V and 7 bases at J, leaving 12 bases unmatched. The germline CDR1 and CDR2 sequences are SGHRS and YFSETQ. There are 16 residues in the CDR3. The sequence came from a man between 18 and 35 years old who had recovered from COVID-19. The chain joins TRBV5-1 to TRBJ2-1; 9 bases fit TRBD2. Sequencing input: PBMCs or T cells enriched from blood (not recorded which). The CDR3 DNA follows: TGCGCCAGCAGCGAACGTAGCGGGAGTAAGGGGAATGAGCAGTTCTTC. Protein: CASSERSGSKGNEQFF. Full variable domain (remainder filled in from reference TRBV5-1 and TRBJ2-1): KAGVTQTPRYLIKTRGQQVTLSCSPISGHRSVSWYQQTPGQGLQFLFEYFSETQRNKGNFPGRFSGRQFSNSRSEMNVSTLELGDSALYLCASSERSGSKGNEQFFGPGTRLTVL.